This TCR beta chain was documented in a study of neurological immune-mediated disorders. Whole-study results and caveats: CDR3 amino acid sequences of expanded clones were not shared across subjects, a result suggesting private repertoires in all groups.

Trimming left V 7 bases short and J 5 bases short, with 12 bases between. CDR1 DFQATT and CDR2 SNEGSKA come from the germline V gene (reference sequence). The CDR3 runs to 12 residues. Ten or more counts support this clonotype. Antigen: not known. Specified time point: longitudinal time-point 3. Preparation of the unsorted libraries drew on 2 million PBMCs stored at -80 C. The authors made cDNA by 5'RACE with 10-nucleotide random UMIs. From 15-18 subjects, each sequencing run yielded over 160 million TCR-beta sequences. Via MiXCR, TCRdb re-called the 5' RACE reads, giving one row per CDR3 protein. The table lists 84,000 or so distinct CDR3 sequences, roughly 4.5% of them singletons.

This TCR was recovered from a woman aged 55-70 years with multiple sclerosis. The chain is built from TRBV20-1 and TRBJ2-1, with D tentatively TRBD1 or TRBD2 (5 bases each). Sequenced sample: PBMCs. Here the CDR3 DNA reads TGCAGTGTGGGGGACCTACACAATGAGCAGTTCTTC. This sequence encodes CSVGDLHNEQFF.